What follows are 12 T cell receptor beta chains derived from one specimen sequenced in a study of cytomegalovirus exposure and HLA in healthy donors. In the PCR, 60 Vbeta and 13 Jbeta primers were used. Measured with immunoSEQ multiplex PCR; TCRdb has only the in-frame clones, and not every one. This table has about 76,000 clones, 60% to 75% appearing once. Sequencing used PBMCs. The receptors originated from a woman aged 40-49 years in good health and CMV-seropositive.

J is TRBJ2-1 and V is TRBV13; TRBD2 aligns across 11 bases. The CDR3 extends over 14 amino acids. V dropped 8 bases and J dropped 8; count of bases not matched to a gene: 8. The germline V gene encodes CDR1 PRHDT and CDR2 FYEKMQ (reference sequence). DNA for the CDR3: TGTGCCAGCGTACTAGCGGGAGCTCTTCATGAGCAGTTCTTC. Encoded protein: CASVLAGALHEQFF.

The rearrangement links TRBV5-1 to TRBJ1-1; D is unresolved. V shed 3 bases and J shed 0 bases, with 6 bases lying between them. Germline V gene data show CDR1 as SGHRS and CDR2 as YFSETQ. The CDR3 loop spans 13 amino acids. This CDR3 is CASSSGMNTEAFF. DNA of the CDR3: TGCGCCAGCAGCTCCGGGATGAACACTGAAGCTTTCTTT.

The V call is TRBV5-1, the J call TRBJ1-1; TRBD1 matches 9 bases. Germline V gene data show CDR1 as SGHRS and CDR2 as YFSETQ. J was trimmed by 1 base and V by 7 bases; bases with no gene match: 5. This CDR3 region has 14 residues. The CDR3 loop is CASGEQGANTEAFF. The CDR3 DNA follows: TGCGCCAGCGGCGAACAGGGGGCGAACACTGAAGCTTTCTTT.

V is TRBV10-2 and J is TRBJ1-1; D perhaps matches TRBD1 (5 bases). V lost 7 bases, J lost 10 bases, and 13 bases lay in between. The germline V gene encodes CDR1 WSHSY and CDR2 SAAADI. This CDR3 spans 11 amino acids. The CDR3 reads CASMGSGPAFF. The CDR3 DNA reads as TGCGCCAGCATGGGATCAGGGCCAGCTTTCTTT.

There are a few counts of this clone. The chain combines TRBV4-2 with TRBJ2-7, with TRBD2 identical over 7 bases. There are 17 residues in the CDR3. After removal of 0 bases from V and 2 bases from J, the junction contained 10 bases not matched to a gene. From germline, CDR1 is LGHNA and CDR2 YNFKEQ. The CDR3 bases are TGTGCCAGCAGCCAAGAGCCCGAGGCTAGCGGTCCCTACGAGCAGTACTTC. Translation gives CASSQEPEASGPYEQYF.

In this sample, this clone turned up once. The V call is TRBV7-8, the J call TRBJ2-1, with 7 bases lining up with TRBD1. The CDR3 has 14 residues. Trimming took 5 bases from V and 2 from J; bases not matched to a gene: 3. In germline, CDR1 is SGHVS, CDR2 FQNEAQ. The DNA for the CDR3 is TGTGCCAGCAGCATACAGGGGCCCTACAATGAGCAGTTCTTC. Translated, it gives CASSIQGPYNEQFF.

The chain combines TRBV7-8 with TRBJ1-5; D is undetermined. This CDR3 is built from 14 residues. CDR1 is SGHVS and CDR2 is FQNEAQ in the germline V gene. The V end was cut by 4 bases, the J end by 6 bases, with 13 bases between. The CDR3 nucleotides are TGTGCCAGCAGCTCAGGACGGGGAGGTCAGCCCCAGCATTTT. This gives the protein CASSSGRGGQPQHF.

The chain carries TRBV21-1 and TRBJ1-3. TRBV21-1 is reported as a pseudogene. CDR3 size: 16 residues. CDR3 sequence: CASSKNGGDSGNTIYF. For the CDR3, the DNA is TGTGCCAGCAGCAAAAATGGGGGGGACTCTGGAAACACCATATATTTT.

In its sample, this clone was seen once. This chain uses TRBV19 with TRBJ2-2; possibly TRBD2 for D (6 bases). Germline assignment: CDR1 LNHDA and CDR2 SQIVND (reference sequence). The germline V and J ends were trimmed by 7 bases and 3 bases, with 15 bases remaining between them. CDR3 length equals 15 residues. CDR3 DNA: TGTGCCAGTACCTCCGGGGAGGCGGACACCGGGGAGCTGTTTTTT. Translated, it gives CASTSGEADTGELFF.

The chain joins TRBV10-3 to TRBJ1-1; D possibly corresponds to TRBD1 (6 bases). Trimming took 0 bases from V and 0 from J, leaving 14 bases between them. The CDR3 has 17 amino acids. Per germline, CDR1 ENHRY and CDR2 SYGVKD. CDR3 DNA sequence: TGTGCCATCAGTGAGTCGAGGACACAGGGAATGAACACTGAAGCTTTCTTT. It encodes CAISESRTQGMNTEAFF.

The V call is TRBV7-2, the J call TRBJ2-1; D is undetermined. V was pared by 8 bases and J by 2 bases, with 16 bases between. Germline loops: CDR1 SGHTA, CDR2 FQGNSA. CDR3 size: 15 residues. The CDR3 here is CASEPSLLPYNEQFF. The CDR3 DNA sequence: TGTGCCAGCGAACCATCCCTACTCCCCTACAATGAGCAGTTCTTC.

The genes are TRBV25-1 and TRBJ1-3; no definite D call. Germline V lookup: CDR1 MGHDK, CDR2 SYGVNS. Trimming took 3 bases from V and 0 from J, leaving 6 bases between them. There are 14 residues in the CDR3. The DNA for the CDR3 is TGTGCCAGCAGTGATTCTATCTCTGGAAACACCATATATTTT. This gives the protein CASSDSISGNTIYF.